This T cell receptor (beta chain) was captured in a study of human T cells and chemical hapten exposure. Study results and caveats: Expanded TCRs produced significantly more large CDR3 similarity clusters than controls did.

Documented time point: patch test 1, 2 weeks after DPC sensitization. Treatment defined: therapeutic diphenylcyclopropenone sensitization with weekly scalp DPC. Sequencing started from total RNA isolated from unfractionated whole blood. At patch-test visits, sampling came before the patch test. TCRdb reprocessed the RACE reads with MiXCR, giving one entry per CDR3 protein. The sample has over 50,000 distinct CDR3 sequences; approximately 10% are singletons. This clonotype was observed at least ten times. The antigen remains undetermined. The TCR sequence derives from a woman in her thirties or forties with alopecia areata. Some clones in this sample may be carry-over from other donors' samples. The sequencing here drew on whole blood, taken in connection with sensitization to the hapten diphenylcyclopropenone (DPC).

CDR3 DNA sequence: TGTGCCAGCTCACGTTCCAGGACGCGTAATAATGAAAAACTGTTTTTT. Translated, it gives CASSRSRTRNNEKLFF. This rearrangement joins TRBV18 to TRBJ1-4, with D unclear. Germline lookup yields CDR1 KGHSH and CDR2 LQKENI. This CDR3 is 16 amino acids long. The V end lost 4 bases, the J end lost 4 bases, and 16 bases lay between the germline ends.